The 21 T cell receptor beta chains given below trace back to one sample, sequenced in a study of cytomegalovirus exposure and HLA in healthy donors. PCR primers comprised 60 Vbeta and 13 Jbeta primers. Clones were read by immunoSEQ multiplex PCR, and TCRdb kept only the in-frame ones, dropping some. The sample lists around 130,000 clones, approximately 84% seen once, with approximately 1.7% in the top ten. Sequencing was done on a sample of PBMCs. These receptors were taken from a woman aged 40 to 50 in good health and CMV-seronegative.

The chain links TRBV6-5 to TRBJ2-7, with 7 bases that match TRBD1. The ends lost 4 bases at V and 3 bases at J; junction bases unmatched: 6. Per the germline V gene, CDR1 is MNHEY and CDR2 is SVGAGI. CDR3 length equals 14 residues. As DNA, the CDR3 is TGTGCCAGCAGTTGGGGACAGACGGACTACGAGCAGTACTTC. Translation: CASSWGQTDYEQYF.

This clone was observed a few times. The genes are TRBV5-1 and TRBJ2-1; 12 bases agree with TRBD2. From germline, CDR1 is SGHRS and CDR2 YFSETQ. V shed 3 bases, J shed 7 bases, and the junction held 5 bases outside the gene matches. The CDR3 covers 15 residues. The CDR3 here is CASSYLAGGSNEQFF. CDR3 in DNA: TGCGCCAGCAGCTATCTAGCGGGGGGGTCTAATGAGCAGTTCTTC.

The rearrangement uses TRBV19 and TRBJ2-2; 7 positions agree with TRBD2. Germline V lookup: CDR1 LNHDA, CDR2 SQIVND (reference sequence). V lost 6 bases, J lost 3 bases, and 4 bases stayed unmatched. This CDR3 has 14 residues. In DNA form, the CDR3 reads TGTGCCAGTAGGCGGGGGACCGACACCGGGGAGCTGTTTTTT. Translating gives CASRRGTDTGELFF.

The J gene is TRBJ1-5, the V gene TRBV5-4; unclear D gene. Germline V lookup: CDR1 SGHNT, CDR2 YYREEE (reference sequence). Trimming shortened V by 0 bases and J by 11 bases, and 15 bases separated the two germline ends. This CDR3 is built from 14 residues. The CDR3 DNA sequence: TGTGCCAGCAGCTTGGAGGGTCGCAAGGAGGCCCAGCATTTT. Protein sequence: CASSLEGRKEAQHF. The full variable domain, rest sourced from reference TRBV5-4 and TRBJ1-5, is ETGVTQSPTHLIKTRGQQVTLRCSSQSGHNTVSWYQQALGQGPQFIFQYYREEENGRGNFPPRFSGLQFPNYSSELNVNALELDDSALYLCASSLEGRKEAQHFGDGTRLSIL.

In this sample, this clone turned up a few times. The chain couples TRBV15 to TRBJ1-1; a possible D gene is TRBD1 (6 bases). V gave up 1 base and J gave up 0 bases, with 12 bases separating them. The CDR3 covers 16 residues. Germline assignment: CDR1 LNHNV and CDR2 YYDKDF (reference sequence). The DNA of the CDR3 is TGTGCCACCAGCAGAGGTACAGGGCGTTTGAACACTGAAGCTTTCTTT. Encoded protein: CATSRGTGRLNTEAFF.

This chain uses TRBV27 with TRBJ2-7; D might be TRBD1 (6 bases). The CDR3 is 14 residues long. The ends were cut back, 7 bases at V and 2 bases at J, with 15 bases in the middle. Germline CDR1 reads MNHEY; CDR2 reads SMNVEV (reference sequence). CDR3 DNA sequence: TGTGCCAGCAAAATCCAACAGGGAACCTACGAGCAGTACTTC. Its translation: CASKIQQGTYEQYF.

The genes are TRBV5-4 and TRBJ1-2; a weak D match, TRBD1 (5 bases). The germline V gene has CDR1 SGHNT and CDR2 YYREEE (reference sequence). The CDR3 consists of 14 residues. V gave up 0 bases and J gave up 6 bases, with 12 bases separating them. CDR3 nucleotide sequence: TGTGCCAGCAGCTTGGAGGCAGGGCCCCATGGCTACACCTTC. It translates to CASSLEAGPHGYTF.

The chain carries TRBV30 and TRBJ2-7, with 12 nucleotides matching TRBD2. The germline V gene has CDR1 GTSNPN and CDR2 SVGIG (reference sequence). The CDR3 covers 17 residues. With 0 bases clipped from V and 0 bases from J, the junction kept 6 bases outside the gene matches. The CDR3 spells CAWSVWLAGGSSYEQYF. The CDR3 coding sequence is TGTGCCTGGAGTGTATGGCTAGCGGGAGGGAGCTCCTACGAGCAGTACTTC.

The gene calls are TRBV6-1 and TRBJ1-2, with D perhaps matching TRBD1 (6 bases). The CDR3 is made up of 15 amino acids. V was pared by 7 bases and J by 5 bases, with 20 bases between. The germline CDR1 and CDR2 sequences are MNHNS and SASEGT. The CDR3 reads CASTPQGQVGYGYTF. The CDR3 DNA is TGTGCCAGCACTCCCCAGGGGCAGGTGGGGTATGGCTACACCTTC.

This clone came up a few times. The chain links TRBV7-9 to TRBJ2-1; 7 bases line up with TRBD1. CDR3 length: 14 amino acids. The ends lost 4 bases at V and 5 bases at J; junction bases unmatched: 5. CDR1 and CDR2 from the germline V gene are SEHNR and FQNEAQ (reference sequence). The CDR3 reads CASSYLQGHNEQFF. CDR3 nucleotides: TGTGCCAGCAGCTACTTACAGGGGCACAATGAGCAGTTCTTC. The whole variable domain, filled in from reference TRBV7-9 and TRBJ2-1, reads DTGVSQNPRHKITKRGQNVTFRCDPISEHNRLYWYRQTLGQGPEFLTYFQNEAQLEKSRLLSDRFSAERPKGSFSTLEIQRTEQGDSAMYLCASSYLQGHNEQFFGPGTRLTVL.

This chain links TRBV5-1 with TRBJ2-2; TRBD2 aligns across 9 bases. There are 14 residues in the CDR3. Germline CDR1 is SGHRS and CDR2 is YFSETQ. Unmatched junction bases numbered 4, after V lost 7 bases and J lost 3 bases. The CDR3 DNA reads as TGCGCCAGCGGACGACTAGCGGACACCGGGGAGCTGTTTTTT. Encoded protein: CASGRLADTGELFF.

The chain uses TRBV7-3 and TRBJ2-7, with 8 nucleotides matching TRBD1. V shed 4 bases, J shed 5 bases, and the junction held 10 bases outside the gene matches. This CDR3 has 15 amino acids. Germline CDR1 SGHTA, CDR2 FQGTGA. CDR3: CASSSRAGGIHEQYF. For the CDR3, the DNA is TGTGCCAGCAGCTCAAGGGCAGGGGGCATCCACGAGCAGTACTTC. The entire variable domain, with the rest obtained from reference TRBV7-3 and TRBJ2-7, is as follows: GAGVSQTPSNKVTEKGKYVELRCDPISGHTALYWYRQSLGQGPEFLIYFQGTGAADDSGLPNDRFFAVRPEGSVSTLKIQRTERGDSAVYLCASSSRAGGIHEQYFGPGTRLTVT.

The chain has TRBV18 and TRBJ2-3; TRBD2 matches 8 bases. This CDR3 region has 15 residues. The germline CDR1 and CDR2 sequences are KGHSH and LQKENI. The J segment lost 4 bases and the V segment lost 3 bases, leaving 6 bases of the junction unmatched. As DNA, the CDR3 is TGTGCCAGCTCACCGGCGAGCGGGGGTTCAGATACGCAGTATTTT. Translated, it gives CASSPASGGSDTQYF.

The gene calls are TRBV5-4 and TRBJ1-5; 8 nucleotides match TRBD1. Trimming cost V 5 bases and J 10 bases; bases outside gene matches: 14. From germline, CDR1 is SGHNT and CDR2 YYREEE (reference sequence). The CDR3 contains 15 residues. The CDR3 DNA reads TGTGCCAGCAGTCTCACACCGACAGGGGAGAGTCCCCAGCATTTT. Protein sequence: CASSLTPTGESPQHF.

The V call is TRBV6-5, the J call TRBJ1-1; D might be TRBD1 (6 bases). This CDR3 is 14 amino acids long. Trimming shortened V by 2 bases and J by 4 bases, and 11 bases separated the two germline ends. The germline gives CDR1 MNHEY, CDR2 SVGAGI. CDR3 coding DNA: TGTGCCAGCAGTTACCAGTCCAGGGGCACTGAAGCTTTCTTT. Translating gives CASSYQSRGTEAFF.

This chain connects TRBV5-4 to TRBJ2-1; a possible D gene is TRBD2 (5 bases). Trimming shortened V by 4 bases and J by 8 bases, and 16 bases separated the two germline ends. The CDR3 extends over 14 amino acids. Germline V lookup: CDR1 SGHNT, CDR2 YYREEE (reference sequence). The CDR3 loop is CASSPDPGGDEQFF. The CDR3 nucleotides read TGTGCCAGCAGCCCGGACCCCGGAGGCGATGAGCAGTTCTTC. Using reference TRBV5-4 and TRBJ2-1 for the parts outside the CDR3, the full variable domain is ETGVTQSPTHLIKTRGQQVTLRCSSQSGHNTVSWYQQALGQGPQFIFQYYREEENGRGNFPPRFSGLQFPNYSSELNVNALELDDSALYLCASSPDPGGDEQFFGPGTRLTVL.

This chain joins TRBV5-4 and TRBJ1-1; D ambiguous. In germline, CDR1 is SGHNT, CDR2 YYREEE (reference sequence). The CDR3 totals 14 residues. The V end lost 3 bases, the J end lost 2 bases, and 11 bases lay between the germline ends. DNA of the CDR3: TGTGCCAGCAGCTCGGAGGACTTTAACACTGAAGCTTTCTTT. Its protein is CASSSEDFNTEAFF.

This chain uses TRBV9 with TRBJ2-5; D might be TRBD1 (5 bases). V lost 0 bases, J lost 4 bases, and 10 bases lay in between. Germline CDR1 and CDR2: SGDLS and YYNGEE. CDR3 size: 14 residues. The CDR3 protein is CASSVGGQGETQYF. The CDR3 DNA sequence: TGTGCCAGCAGCGTAGGGGGTCAGGGAGAGACCCAGTACTTC.

The chain carries TRBV4-1 and TRBJ2-5, with 7 bases lining up with TRBD2. J lost 2 bases, V lost 2 bases, and 8 bases had no gene match. From germline, CDR1 is MGHRA and CDR2 YSYEKL. This CDR3 is 16 amino acids long. The CDR3 DNA follows: TGCGCCAGCAGCCAACCGGCGGCGGGGGATCAAGAGACCCAGTACTTC. It yields the protein CASSQPAAGDQETQYF.

Regarding this clone: At one boundary the junction diverges from the germline segment, which might be a read error. This sequence joins TRBV5-6 and TRBJ2-7; 7 nucleotides line up with TRBD1. The CDR3 is 14 residues long. The germline gives CDR1 SGHDT, CDR2 YYEEEE. The CDR3, as DNA: TGTGCCAGCAGCTTAGACAGGGAAGGGCAGTTGGTCGGCTTC. Its protein product is CASSLDREGQLVGF.

CDR3: CASSSRGGETGNEQFF. The CDR3 DNA follows: TGTGCCAGCAGCTCCCGAGGGGGGGAAACGGGCAATGAGCAGTTCTTC. The chain is built from TRBV7-3 and TRBJ2-1; maybe TRBD2 (7 bases). This CDR3 has 16 amino acids. With 4 bases removed from V and 6 bases from J, the gap between germline ends came to 19 bases. Germline values: CDR1 SGHTA, CDR2 FQGTGA.